Detailed here is one T cell receptor (beta chain). Its antigen has not been determined. No clone much larger than this one lies a single base away; base qualities are absent. The donors were some 39 Caucasian individuals from Russia, aged roughly 6 to 90 years, who were systemically healthy. Approximately 9.3 milliliters of peripheral blood were drawn from each donor into EDTA-treated Vacutainer tubes. Ficoll-Paque density-gradient centrifugation was used to isolate PBMCs, with at least 7 million per sample. Trizol reagent was used to extract total RNA from the PBMCs, yielding at least 5.5 micrograms per sample. Naive CD45RAhigh/CD27high T cell percentages were measured by flow cytometry on a PBMC aliquot from every donor. Taken from cysteine to phenylalanine, the CDR3 has 16 residues. The entry retains the CDR3 DNA only, 48 bases that are in frame from base 1. Relative to germline, V is missing 4 bases and J is missing 2 bases, with 6 bases of the junction outside any gene match. The germline V gene provides CDR1 SGHRS and CDR2 YFSETQ.

The data were taken from a study of blood T cells in healthy people across ages (dated by TCRdb to about 2015). For the study in its entirety: In model experiments, roughly one uniquely barcoded TCR beta cDNA molecule per two T cells was captured by template switching. The study measured age-related changes in TCR beta repertoire diversity using deep sequencing normalized with unique cDNA molecular identifiers. The donors were split into four age groups: young (average approximately 16 years), middle-aged (39), aged (roughly 68) and long-lived (82). To avoid experimental bias, donors of different ages were distributed randomly across sequencing lanes. For two donors (one aged 18 to 30 and one aged 80 or older), the study analyzed two additional independent replicas of 1 million unique cDNA reads from the same blood draw. The study at large found these results: Estimates of total diversity based on one million sequenced T cells were considered lower bounds and underestimates. As age increased, observed TCR beta diversity per million T cells dropped in a roughly linear way, and a significant reduction was already evident by age 40. Conclusive comparison of naive and antigen-experienced compartments was prevented by the profiling of bulk unsorted PBMCs. The long-lived group showed more naive CD4+ T cells, fewer expanded clones and increased TCR diversity than the aged group, suggesting age selection. Observed TCR beta diversity correlated strongly with the percentage of naive T cells measured by flow cytometry. Because donor CMV infection status was unknown, age-related changes in expanded clonotypes were potentially confounded.

Libraries were made using 5' RACE. Sequencer: Illumina HiSeq 2500. A second PCR of about 6 to 11 cycles was performed with a sample-barcoded 5' primer and a J-beta primer mix. Each TCR beta cDNA molecule received a unique molecular identifier from a template-switch 5' adaptor carrying 12 random nucleotides. Each sample yielded at least 3 million CDR3-containing paired-end reads. All of the RNA was converted into first-strand cDNA using the Mint cDNA synthesis kit, with a TRBC-specific oligonucleotide serving as the primer. Following uracil-DNA glycosylase treatment, a first 18-cycle PCR with universal primers M1SS and BC2_uni_R was performed on all cDNA. The original pipeline was this. For normalization, 1 million high-quality reads, each with a distinct molecular identifier, were randomly selected from each sample. Reads sharing molecular identifiers were discarded rather than binned into consensus sequences. MiTCR, set to a Q25 quality threshold and the strictest error-elimination algorithm, was used for CDR3 identification, clonotype clustering and error correction. A nonparametric unseen species model using Euler transformation provided a lower-bound estimate of total TCR beta diversity. TCRdb reran the public reads through fastp at Q25 and MiXCR, keeping productive beta chains. Every entry covers one CDR3 protein and lists the most common genes and DNA from its rows. The V and J calls follow TCRdb's processing rather than the paper's. The sample table records about 830,000 distinct CDR3 sequences; about 59% of these occur just once. The ten largest clones add up to about a quarter of the sample.

The chain is made from TRBV5-1 and TRBJ2-3, with 11 junctional bases fitting TRBD2. The TCR sequence derives from a man aged 25 to 40 in good health. Sequencing was done on a sample of blood. CDR3 sequence: CASSPTLAGDTDTQYF. The bases are TGCGCCAGCAGCCCCACACTAGCGGGGGACACAGATACGCAGTATTTT. The variable domain in full, with residues beyond the CDR3 obtained from the reference TRBV5-1 and TRBJ2-3 genes, is KAGVTQTPRYLIKTRGQQVTLSCSPISGHRSVSWYQQTPGQGLQFLFEYFSETQRNKGNFPGRFSGRQFSNSRSEMNVSTLELGDSALYLCASSPTLAGDTDTQYFGPGTRLTVL.